The rows below give T cell receptor beta chains drawn from one sample of a study of T cell responses to AZD1222 COVID-19 vaccine. Profiling relied on immunoSEQ multiplex PCR, and the TCRdb table lists in-frame clones only, not all of them. The data contain about 96,000 clones, around nine tenths of them singletons. The starting material was peripheral blood, obtained on day 0 of AZD1222 vaccination. The receptor set was obtained from an adult in good health. CDR3s include the opening cysteine and the closing phenylalanine or tryptophan. The D gene is left open where the match is weak. Clone size is given for some rows only: seen once, a few or many times, or a class if the clone is expanded.

j_gene | d_gene | len | v_gene | abundance | CDR3nt | CDR3aa
TRBJ2-7 | TRBD2 | 14 | TRBV3-1/TRBV3-2 | - | TGTGCCAGCAGCTCTAGCGGGGGGATCTACGAGCAGTACTTC | CASSSSGGIYEQYF
TRBJ1-2 | TRBD1 | 15 | TRBV5-6 | - | TGTGCCAGCAGCGAGATCGACAGGGCGGTGCGTGGCTACACCTTC | CASSEIDRAVRGYTF
TRBJ2-2 | - | 14 | TRBV28 | - | TGTGCCAGCAGTCCCCCCCAGCACACCGGGGAGCTGTTTTTT | CASSPPQHTGELFF
TRBJ2-5 | - | 13 | TRBV12-3/TRBV12-4 | - | TGTGCCAGCAGTCGACTAATCCAAGAGACCCAGTACTTC | CASSRLIQETQYF
TRBJ2-6 | TRBD1 | 18 | TRBV19 | - | TGTGCCAGTAGTATAGACAGGGGGCGCAGAGCTGGGGCCAACGTCCTGACTTTC | CASSIDRGRRAGANVLTF
TRBJ1-5 | - | 15 | TRBV4-2 | - | TGTGCCAGCAGCCACTTCGACGGAGGCAATCAGCCCCAGCATTTT | CASSHFDGGNQPQHF
TRBJ1-3 | - | 13 | TRBV29-1 | - | TGCAGCGTAGGATGGGGGAGATTGAACACCATATATTTT | CSVGWGRLNTIYF
TRBJ2-1 | - | 13 | TRBV29-1 | many | TGCAGCGTTGGTTTGGGAACCTACAATGAGCAGTTCTTC | CSVGLGTYNEQFF
TRBJ2-1 | TRBD2 | 15 | TRBV7-9 | - | TGTGCCAGCAGCTTAAGCGGGGCAGGGAACAATGAGCAGTTCTTC | CASSLSGAGNNEQFF
TRBJ1-2 | - | 15 | TRBV7-6 | - | TGTGCCAGCAGCTTAGGCTTCGGGGGTAGTGATGGCTACACCTTC | CASSLGFGGSDGYTF
TRBJ2-7 | - | 13 | TRBV28 | - | TGTGCCAGCAGCGAAGCTAGCGACTACGAGCAGTACTTC | CASSEASDYEQYF
TRBJ1-1 | - | 11 | TRBV29-1 | - | TGCAGCGTTCTGGCGGCGGCTGAAGCTTTCTTT | CSVLAAAEAFF
TRBJ2-2 | - | 16 | TRBV6-1 | - | TGTGCCAGCAGTGGACTCCGGGACATAGACACCGGGGAGCTGTTTTTT | CASSGLRDIDTGELFF
TRBJ2-3 | TRBD2 | 14 | TRBV7-3 | once | TGTGCCAGCAGCTTAGAGGGAGGGATGGATACGCAGTATTTT | CASSLEGGMDTQYF
TRBJ2-3 | - | 11 | TRBV6-1 | - | TGTGCCAGCAGTGAAAGAGATACGCAGTATTTT | CASSERDTQYF
TRBJ1-4 | TRBD1 | 14 | TRBV6-5 | - | TGTGCCAGCAGTCGAACGCAGGGGGGTGAAAAACTGTTTTTT | CASSRTQGGEKLFF
TRBJ1-3 | - | 17 | TRBV13 | - | TGTGCCAGCAGCTCCACCGTGGGAGGGGGGTCTGGAAACACCATATATTTT | CASSSTVGGGSGNTIYF
TRBJ2-1 | TRBD1 | 17 | TRBV15 | - | TGTGCCACCAAGGAAATCGCGACAGGGCCATACTACAATGAGCAGTTCTTC | CATKEIATGPYYNEQFF
TRBJ2-3 | - | 13 | TRBV19 | once | TGTGCCAGTAGTCGCCGGGACGCAGATACGCAGTATTTT | CASSRRDADTQYF
TRBJ1-1 | - | 14 | TRBV4-1 | - | TGCGCCAGCAGGGTGGGCCAGATGAACACTGAAGCTTTCTTT | CASRVGQMNTEAFF
TRBJ2-3 | TRBD2 | 18 | TRBV9 | - | TGTGCCAGCAGCGTAGGGTCTTCAGGAGCGGGAGAGGCAGATACGCAGTATTTT | CASSVGSSGAGEADTQYF
TRBJ1-3 | - | 16 | TRBV19 | - | TGTGCCAGTAGGCCGGCGGGACAAAGCTCTGGAAACACCATATATTTT | CASRPAGQSSGNTIYF
TRBJ1-2 | - | 15 | TRBV7-6 | - | TGTGCCAGCAGCTTAGGGTCCGGGGGTTTATATGGCTACACCTTC | CASSLGSGGLYGYTF
TRBJ2-1 | TRBD2 | 16 | TRBV4-1 | - | TGCGCCAGCAGCCGGGAGGGACTAGCGGGGTACAATGAGCAGTTCTTC | CASSREGLAGYNEQFF
TRBJ2-3 | - | 16 | TRBV30 | once | TGTGCTCGGAGTTCTATTTTAGGCGGAAGCACAGATACGCAGTATTTT | CARSSILGGSTDTQYF
TRBJ1-2 | - | 14 | TRBV27 | - | TGTGCCAGCAGCCCAGGGGAGACTAACTATGGCTACACCTTC | CASSPGETNYGYTF
TRBJ2-1 | TRBD2 | 15 | TRBV27 | - | TGTGCCAGCACCCTGGGGTTAGCGGGAGACAATGAGCAGTTCTTC | CASTLGLAGDNEQFF
TRBJ2-7 | - | 16 | TRBV5-1 | - | TGCGCCAGCAGCGTCACAGGGAGGCAAACTACCTACGAGCAGTACTTC | CASSVTGRQTTYEQYF
TRBJ1-1 | TRBD1 | 18 | TRBV14 | once | TGTGCCAGCAGCCAAGATTTCCAGGGGGGTTGGACGAACACTGAAGCTTTCTTT | CASSQDFQGGWTNTEAFF
TRBJ2-3 | - | 15 | TRBV6-2/TRBV6-3 | - | TGTGCCAGCAGTTACGCCGGCCAGGGGTCAGATACGCAGTATTTT | CASSYAGQGSDTQYF
TRBJ1-4 | - | 14 | TRBV2 | once | TGTGCCAGCATATTCACGGGGGTGGCTGAAAAACTGTTTTTT | CASIFTGVAEKLFF
TRBJ1-2 | TRBD1 | 15 | TRBV6-5 | - | TGTGCCAGCAGTTGGGGGACAGGGGGCGCGGATGGCTACACCTTC | CASSWGTGGADGYTF
TRBJ2-4 | - | 12 | TRBV19 | - | TGTGCCAGTAGTATTCGTTCGGGACCGCCGCGATTC | CASSIRSGPPRF
TRBJ2-2 | - | 15 | TRBV9 | - | TGTGCCAGCAGCGTAGGTGGTTTCCCCACCGGGGAGCTGTTTTTT | CASSVGGFPTGELFF
TRBJ2-7 | TRBD2 | 18 | TRBV5-1 | - | TGCGCCAGCTCCTCCGTGGCTTCAGCGGGATCGCCCGTCTACGAGCAGTACTTC | CASSSVASAGSPVYEQYF
TRBJ2-7 | TRBD2 | 18 | TRBV27 | - | TGTGCCAGCAGTTTAGTGGGGACTAGCGGGAGGCGGAGCTACGAGCAGTACTTC | CASSLVGTSGRRSYEQYF
TRBJ1-2 | TRBD1 | 15 | TRBV7-2 | - | TGTGCCAGCAGCTTGGGACAGCGATTGAACTATGGCTACACCTTC | CASSLGQRLNYGYTF
TRBJ2-6 | - | 17 | TRBV2 | - | TGTGCCAGCAGTGAGACGGGGATCCCCTCTGGGGCCAACGTCCTGACTTTC | CASSETGIPSGANVLTF
TRBJ1-2 | TRBD1 | 15 | TRBV18 | - | TGTGCCAGCTCACCCCCCCAACCGACAGGGCGGGGCTACACCTTC | CASSPPQPTGRGYTF
TRBJ1-1 | TRBD1 | 12 | TRBV29-1 | - | TGCAGCGTCTGGGACAGGGACGCTGAAGCTTTCTTT | CSVWDRDAEAFF
TRBJ2-1 | - | 16 | TRBV4-1 | - | TGCGCCAGCAGCCAAGAAAGCAGGAGGAGAGGCAATGAGCAGTTCTTC | CASSQESRRRGNEQFF
TRBJ2-2 | - | 10 | TRBV2 | - | TGTGCCAGCAGGGCCCGGGAGCTGTTTTTT | CASRARELFF
TRBJ2-1 | - | 16 | TRBV11-2 | once | TGTGCCAGCAGCTTATACGGCGGACGCTCCTACAATGAGCAGTTCTTC | CASSLYGGRSYNEQFF
TRBJ1-3 | - | 15 | TRBV6-5 | - | TGTGCCAGCAGTTATGACGGGGGAACCGGAAACACCATATATTTT | CASSYDGGTGNTIYF
TRBJ1-2 | TRBD1 | 13 | TRBV7-9 | once | TGTGCCAGCAGCAGGGACAGCCCATACGGCTACACCTTC | CASSRDSPYGYTF
TRBJ2-7 | - | 13 | TRBV29-1 | - | TGCAGCGTTGAAGATCGAGGGGCTCGGGAGCAGTACTTC | CSVEDRGAREQYF
TRBJ2-2 | - | 16 | TRBV5-1 | - | TGCGCCAGCAGCTTGGGCTTGGCCCAGAACACCGGGGAGCTGTTTTTT | CASSLGLAQNTGELFF